Below are 29 T cell receptor beta chains sequenced from a single sample in a study of response to subunit inactivated influenza vaccine. TCRdb re-analysed the RT-PCR reads in MiXCR, keeping a single row per CDR3 protein. The table lists 500,000 to 550,000 distinct CDR3 sequences, 6% to 9% of them singletons, with around 12% in the top ten. The starting material was PBMCs from blood, obtained less than 30 months after vaccination. The receptors stem from a man between 50 and 70 years old who received an inactivated influenza vaccine.

This clonotype was counted at least ten times. V gene TRBV7-3 combines with J gene TRBJ2-3; TRBD2 aligns across 12 bases. The ends lost 0 bases at V and 4 bases at J; junction bases unmatched: 2. This CDR3 spans 16 amino acids. Germline lookup yields CDR1 SGHTA and CDR2 FQGTGA. For the CDR3, the DNA is TGTGCCAGCAGCTTAACTCGACTAGCGGGAGCAGATACGCAGTATTTT. It encodes CASSLTRLAGADTQYF.

The chain carries TRBV4-2 and TRBJ2-5; no firm D call. The V and J ends lost 2 bases and 2 bases respectively, with 12 bases between them. The CDR3 totals 15 residues. Germline V lookup: CDR1 LGHNA, CDR2 YNFKEQ. The DNA for the CDR3 is TGTGCCAGCAGCCAATCGGGTCAAGTGCAAGAGACCCAGTACTTC. Protein sequence: CASSQSGQVQETQYF.

CDR3 region: CASSGSDTQYF. The CDR3, as DNA: TGTGCCAGCAGTGGTTCCGATACGCAGTATTTT. This chain links TRBV27 with TRBJ2-3; D call uncertain. The CDR3 consists of 11 residues. CDR1 and CDR2 (germline): MNHEY, SMNVEV (reference sequence). V dropped 5 bases and J dropped 6 bases, with 6 bases sitting between them.

This clonotype has just a few counts. The rearrangement joins TRBV12-3 or TRBV12-4 to TRBJ2-1; 10 nucleotides line up with TRBD2. The V gene end was trimmed by 6 bases and the J gene end by 6 bases; junction bases not matched to a gene: 11. The CDR3 is 16 residues long. The CDR3 spells CASRPVGLARFNEQFF. The CDR3 DNA is TGTGCCAGCAGACCCGTGGGACTAGCGAGATTCAATGAGCAGTTCTTC.

The rearrangement links TRBV29-1 to TRBJ2-6, with D possibly matching TRBD1 (6 bases). Germline loops: CDR1 SQVTM, CDR2 ANQGSEA. The CDR3 spans 16 residues. V was cut by 4 bases and J by 0 bases, with 13 bases left in between. CDR3 bases: TGCAGCGTTGCTACGGGACAAAGCTCTGGGGCCAACGTCCTGACTTTC. Translating it yields CSVATGQSSGANVLTF.

There are many counts of this clonotype. The chain recombines TRBV5-1 with TRBJ2-1; 13 bases fit TRBD2. The CDR3 has 15 amino acids. Germline V gene sequence: CDR1 SGHRS, CDR2 YFSETQ. After removal of 2 bases from V and 8 bases from J, the junction contained 4 bases not matched to a gene. The CDR3 nucleotides read TGCGCCAGCAGCTTCGATGGACTAGCGGGAGATGAGCAGTTCTTC. This translates into CASSFDGLAGDEQFF.

This clonotype was recorded at least ten times. This chain connects TRBV20-1 to TRBJ2-1; possible D gene TRBD1, 7 bases. The CDR3 extends over 11 amino acids. V shed 6 bases and J shed 8 bases, with 11 bases lying between them. Germline CDR1 reads DFQATT; CDR2 reads SNEGSKA (reference sequence). CDR3: CSAPRGDEQFF. CDR3 sequence (DNA): TGCAGTGCCCCCAGGGGGGATGAGCAGTTCTTC.

The table lists this clonotype with many counts. The chain joins TRBV5-1 to TRBJ2-7; no firm D call. The CDR3 covers 15 residues. Germline V gives CDR1 SGHRS, CDR2 YFSETQ. V was cut by 0 bases and J by 0 bases, with 10 bases left in between. This CDR3 is CASSLDPDYSYEQYF. For the CDR3, the DNA is TGCGCCAGCAGCTTGGATCCGGATTACTCCTACGAGCAGTACTTC.

This clonotype was recorded many times. CDR3 in DNA: TGCGCCAGCAGTGACACCGTTTACGGGGAGCTGTTTTTT. This sequence encodes CASSDTVYGELFF. The gene calls are TRBV10-2 and TRBJ2-2; D not resolved. Germline assignment: CDR1 WSHSY and CDR2 SAAADI. V lost 3 bases and J lost 7, with 9 bases in between. The CDR3 is 13 amino acids.

The CDR3 nucleotides read TGTGCCAGCAGTCGTATCTCTGGGGCCAACGTCCTGACTTTC. Its translation is CASSRISGANVLTF. The chain is built from TRBV6-2 or TRBV6-3 and TRBJ2-6; D remains unclear. The CDR3 covers 14 residues. Trimming shortened V by 5 bases and J by 0 bases, and 5 bases separated the two germline ends. Germline V gene data show CDR1 as MNHEY and CDR2 as SVGEGT.

There are many counts of this clonotype. The V call is TRBV4-1, the J call TRBJ1-2, with 7 bases identical to TRBD1. V shed 0 bases and J 7 bases; nucleotides not matched to a gene: 5. Per germline, CDR1 MGHRA and CDR2 YSYEKL. The CDR3 consists of 14 residues. The CDR3: CASSQEGTAAGYTF. As DNA, the CDR3 is TGCGCCAGCAGCCAAGAAGGGACAGCAGCTGGCTACACCTTC.

The chain recombines TRBV20-1 with TRBJ2-3, with D possibly being TRBD1 (5 bases). Looked up from germline, CDR1 is DFQATT and CDR2 is SNEGSKA (reference sequence). CDR3 length: 15 amino acids. Trimming removed 3 bases from V and 4 bases from J, with 17 bases in between. The CDR3 nucleotides are TGCAGTGCTAGCCAGGGCAGGGTGAGGTCAGATACGCAGTATTTT. It codes for CSASQGRVRSDTQYF.

This clonotype turned up a few times. The chain is built from TRBV6-4 and TRBJ2-1; D is unresolved. Between the trimmed V and J ends, which lost 2 bases and 0 bases, there was a span of 8 bases. This CDR3 region has 15 residues. The germline gives CDR1 MRHNA, CDR2 SNTAGT. The CDR3 reads CASSDTGSSYNEQFF. The CDR3 region has the DNA TGTGCCAGCAGTGACACCGGTAGCTCCTACAATGAGCAGTTCTTC.

This clonotype was counted between two and nine times. V usage is TRBV11-2 and J usage is TRBJ2-1; D possibly corresponds to TRBD1 (5 bases). Germline V gene data show CDR1 as SGHAT and CDR2 as FQNNGV. The length of the CDR3 is 16 residues. V was trimmed by 0 bases and J by 5 bases, leaving 14 bases between them. In DNA, the CDR3 is TGTGCCAGCAGCTTAGATTCGGCAGGGAATCACAATGAGCAGTTCTTC. It encodes CASSLDSAGNHNEQFF.

This clonotype turned up a few times. This rearrangement joins TRBV2 to TRBJ2-7; D is ambiguous. V was shortened by 1 base and J by 6 bases, with 13 bases between the two germline ends. Germline V gene sequence: CDR1 SNHLY, CDR2 FYNNEI. The CDR3 has 14 residues. In nucleotides, the CDR3 is TGTGCCAGCAGTGAAGGACTGGTCTCCGGCGAGCAGTACTTC. Residues: CASSEGLVSGEQYF.

This clonotype was observed at least ten times. V gene TRBV7-2 combines with J gene TRBJ2-3; D may match TRBD1 or TRBD2 (5 bases each). Germline V gene data show CDR1 as SGHTA and CDR2 as FQGNSA. V lost 3 bases, J lost 2 bases, and 9 bases lay in between. The CDR3 consists of 14 residues. The CDR3 bases are TGTGCCAGCAGCTTCCAGGGAGTCACAGATACGCAGTATTTT. Its translation: CASSFQGVTDTQYF.

This clonotype was seen many times. V gene TRBV5-1 combines with J gene TRBJ2-7; tentatively, D is TRBD1 (6 bases). From germline, CDR1 is SGHRS and CDR2 YFSETQ. Trimming stripped 0 bases from V and 3 bases from J, with 13 bases between. The CDR3 is 15 amino acids. For the CDR3, the DNA is TGCGCCAGCAGCTTGGACCACAGGGATAGCTACGAGCAGTACTTC. This translates into CASSLDHRDSYEQYF. Together with reference TRBV5-1 and TRBJ2-7, the CDR3 gives the full variable domain: KAGVTQTPRYLIKTRGQQVTLSCSPISGHRSVSWYQQTPGQGLQFLFEYFSETQRNKGNFPGRFSGRQFSNSRSEMNVSTLELGDSALYLCASSLDHRDSYEQYFGPGTRLTVT.

This clonotype was observed a handful of times. The chain carries TRBV9 and TRBJ2-7, with D unclear. The CDR3 extends over 14 amino acids. The V gene lost 0 bases and the J gene lost 3 bases, with 10 bases spanning the gap. Germline CDR1 is SGDLS and CDR2 is YYNGEE. CDR3 sequence (DNA): TGTGCCAGCAGCGTAGACCCCCTCGGCTACGAGCAGTACTTC. It yields the protein CASSVDPLGYEQYF.

In its sample, this clonotype was seen many times. The chain links TRBV5-1 to TRBJ2-1; weak D call: TRBD1 (6 bases). Germline lookup yields CDR1 SGHRS and CDR2 YFSETQ. The V end was cut by 4 bases, the J end by 8 bases, with 16 bases between. The CDR3 spans 14 residues. The CDR3 region is CASSLRQVQDEQFF. The CDR3 bases are TGCGCCAGCAGCCTTCGACAGGTTCAGGATGAGCAGTTCTTC.

This clonotype was counted a few times. This chain uses TRBV7-2 with TRBJ2-7; the D is unclear. CDR1 is SGHTA and CDR2 is FQGNSA in the germline V gene. The ends were cut back, 5 bases at V and 6 bases at J, with 8 bases in the middle. The CDR3 runs to 11 residues. CDR3 DNA: TGTGCCAGCAGCCACGACCGCGAGCAGTACTTC. Protein product: CASSHDREQYF.

The table lists this clonotype with a few counts. The genes are TRBV10-3 and TRBJ2-1; D remains ambiguous. V lost 6 bases, J lost 4 bases, and 10 bases lay in between. Germline CDR1 ENHRY, CDR2 SYGVKD. CDR3 size: 13 residues. The CDR3 sequence is CAIRGLGYNEQFF. The CDR3, as DNA: TGTGCCATCAGGGGCCTAGGTTACAATGAGCAGTTCTTC.

The chain employs TRBV5-1 and TRBJ1-1; 9 bases fit TRBD1. The germline CDR1 and CDR2 sequences are SGHRS and YFSETQ. This CDR3 spans 15 amino acids. After removal of 4 bases from V and 4 bases from J, the junction contained 8 bases not matched to a gene. The CDR3 reads CASSGTGGWATEAFF. Written as DNA, the CDR3 is TGCGCCAGCAGCGGTACAGGGGGCTGGGCCACTGAAGCTTTCTTT.

The chain links TRBV4-1 to TRBJ1-4; D ambiguous. Per germline, CDR1 MGHRA and CDR2 YSYEKL. Trimming pared 4 bases from V and 0 bases from J, leaving 9 bases between. CDR3 length: 15 amino acids. Written as DNA, the CDR3 is TGCGCCAGCAGCCGCGGCGAAGCAACTAATGAAAAACTGTTTTTT. Translation: CASSRGEATNEKLFF.

At least ten counts were recorded for this clonotype. The V call is TRBV12-3 or TRBV12-4, the J call TRBJ2-2; the D gene is possibly TRBD1 (6 bases). This CDR3 is built from 15 residues. V was shortened by 0 bases and J by 2 bases, with 7 bases between the two germline ends. The CDR3: CASSLAQGNTGELFF. As DNA, the CDR3 is TGTGCCAGCAGTTTAGCACAGGGCAACACCGGGGAGCTGTTTTTT.

This clonotype was seen only a few times. The chain joins TRBV6-1 to TRBJ1-2; possible D gene TRBD1, 6 bases. Trimming stripped 5 bases from V and 0 bases from J, with 10 bases between. The germline V gene has CDR1 MNHNS and CDR2 SASEGT. The CDR3 spans 14 residues. The CDR3 DNA reads as TGTGCCAGCAGTAGGGGGGGTACTAACTATGGCTACACCTTC. Protein sequence: CASSRGGTNYGYTF.

This clonotype was seen only once. This chain links TRBV18 with TRBJ1-5; unclear D gene. Germline CDR1 is KGHSH and CDR2 is LQKENI. This CDR3 contains 14 residues. The V gene lost 5 bases and the J gene lost 5 bases, with 13 bases spanning the gap. The CDR3 bases are TGTGCCAGCTCAATCCTTCAGCTCGATCAGCCCCAGCATTTT. Residues: CASSILQLDQPQHF. The entire variable domain, with the rest obtained from reference TRBV18 and TRBJ1-5, is as follows: NAGVMQNPRHLVRRRGQEARLRCSPMKGHSHVYWYRQLPEEGLKFMVYLQKENIIDESGMPKERFSAEFPKEGPSILRIQQVVRGDSAAYFCASSILQLDQPQHFGDGTRLSIL.

The chain is built from TRBV11-2 and TRBJ2-3; the D is unclear. The germline V gene has CDR1 SGHAT and CDR2 FQNNGV. CDR3 length: 14 amino acids. V was trimmed by 5 bases and J by 2 bases, leaving 11 bases between them. CDR3 in amino acids: CASSPRRITDTQYF. As DNA, the CDR3 is TGTGCCAGCAGCCCCAGACGAATCACAGATACGCAGTATTTT.

This clonotype was observed a few times. The rearrangement joins TRBV7-2 to TRBJ2-5; possible D gene TRBD1, 5 bases. The V end was cut by 3 bases, the J end by 4 bases, with 15 bases between. From germline, CDR1 is SGHTA and CDR2 FQGNSA. This CDR3 region has 15 residues. The CDR3 DNA sequence: TGTGCCAGCAGCTTCTTCGGGCAGGGCGGAGAGACCCAGTACTTC. Its translation: CASSFFGQGGETQYF.

The V gene is TRBV12-3 or TRBV12-4, the J gene TRBJ1-1; 8 nucleotides agree with TRBD1. Trimming at V came to 6 bases and at J to 8 bases, leaving 5 bases not matched to a gene. The CDR3 sequence is 12 residues long. This CDR3 is CASSQNRGEAFF. The CDR3 DNA reads TGTGCCAGCAGCCAGAACAGGGGGGAAGCTTTCTTT.